This entry is about one T cell receptor beta chain. The data belong to a study of blood T cell repertoires in COVID-19. On the study more broadly: COVID-19 samples, acute and convalescent, were from the United States, Italy and Spain. In each case, the material was cDNA or gDNA derived from T cells, B-cell-depleted T cells, or PBMCs.

Using immunoSEQ multiplex PCR, the repertoire was profiled, and TCRdb retains in-frame clones only, with some absent. The top ten clones hold approximately 13% of a sample with roughly 98,000 clones, about 81% of them seen once. Looked up from germline, CDR1 is KGHSH and CDR2 is LQKENI. V trimming: 3 bases; J trimming: 9 bases; junction bases outside the gene matches: 5. The CDR3 length is 13 residues. The J gene is TRBJ2-3, the V gene TRBV18; 8 nucleotides align to TRBD1. The sequence was collected from a human donor in a cohort sampled during active COVID-19. The sample comprised peripheral blood. CDR3 nucleotides: TGTGCCAGCTCACCGAGGGGACAGGCAACGCAGTATTTT. This translates into CASSPRGQATQYF. The full variable domain, in which reference TRBV18 and TRBJ2-3 provide the parts outside the CDR3, is NAGVMQNPRHLVRRRGQEARLRCSPMKGHSHVYWYRQLPEEGLKFMVYLQKENIIDESGMPKERFSAEFPKEGPSILRIQQVVRGDSAAYFCASSPRGQATQYFGPGTRLTVL.